These 18 T cell receptor beta chains originate from one sample sequenced in a study of shared clonotypes between healthy human individuals. Repertoires were generated with immunoSEQ multiplex PCR, while TCRdb's copy carries only in-frame clones and drops some. Found here are 850,000 to 1,200,000 clones, 65% to 80% of them singletons; the top ten hold approximately 1.5%. Sequences were obtained from memory CD4+ T cells sorted from blood. The subset here: CD45RA-negative fraction. Source of these receptors: a man younger than 30 in good health.

This clone was observed a handful of times. J is TRBJ1-4 and V is TRBV30, with TRBD1 matching over 9 bases. The junction had 3 bases not matched to a gene; V was cut back by 1 base and J by 6 bases. This CDR3 is 14 amino acids long. The germline CDR1 and CDR2 sequences are GTSNPN and SVGIG (reference sequence). CDR3 amino acids: CAWSAGTGHEKLFF. The CDR3 DNA is TGTGCCTGGAGTGCCGGGACAGGGCATGAAAAACTGTTTTTT.

There are a few counts of this clone. This chain connects TRBV5-1 to TRBJ2-7; a weak D match, TRBD2 (7 bases). Trimming took off 0 bases at V and 3 bases at J, with 10 bases between the two ends. Looked up from germline, CDR1 is SGHRS and CDR2 is YFSETQ. The CDR3 runs to 14 residues. In DNA, the CDR3 is TGCGCCAGCAGCTTGGCCGGGGGGCACTACGAGCAGTACTTC. It encodes CASSLAGGHYEQYF. The full variable domain, with the rest looked up from reference TRBV5-1 and TRBJ2-7, is KAGVTQTPRYLIKTRGQQVTLSCSPISGHRSVSWYQQTPGQGLQFLFEYFSETQRNKGNFPGRFSGRQFSNSRSEMNVSTLELGDSALYLCASSLAGGHYEQYFGPGTRLTVT.

The chain uses TRBV7-9 and TRBJ1-1; D might be TRBD1 (5 bases). The CDR3 is 15 amino acids. V shed 5 bases and J shed 1 base, with 14 bases lying between them. From germline, CDR1 is SEHNR and CDR2 FQNEAQ (reference sequence). The chain's CDR3 is CASSPRGGENTEAFF. In nucleotides, the CDR3 is TGTGCCAGCAGCCCGCGTGGAGGGGAGAACACTGAAGCTTTCTTT. Variable domain in full (rest from reference TRBV7-9 and TRBJ1-1): DTGVSQNPRHKITKRGQNVTFRCDPISEHNRLYWYRQTLGQGPEFLTYFQNEAQLEKSRLLSDRFSAERPKGSFSTLEIQRTEQGDSAMYLCASSPRGGENTEAFFGQGTRLTVV.

This chain connects TRBV4-1 to TRBJ1-5; the match to TRBD1 covers 9 bases. Germline trimming cut 4 bases from V and 0 bases from J; bases unmatched to any gene: 13. Germline CDR1 and CDR2: MGHRA and YSYEKL. The CDR3 length is 19 residues. In nucleotides, the CDR3 is TGCGCCAGCAGCCTGGAACCGGGACAGGGATTGGTTAGCAATCAGCCCCAGCATTTT. Translation gives CASSLEPGQGLVSNQPQHF.

J is TRBJ1-2 and V is TRBV4-3, with 9 nucleotides matching TRBD1. Germline V gives CDR1 LGHNA, CDR2 YSLEER. This CDR3 spans 16 amino acids. Losses at the gene ends were 3 bases for V and 4 bases for J; bases not matched to a gene: 9. CDR3 nucleotide sequence: TGCGCCAGCAGCCACACAACAGGGGGCGCGGGCTATGGCTACACCTTC. Translation: CASSHTTGGAGYGYTF.

The table lists this clone with a count of one. The gene calls are TRBV11-2 and TRBJ1-1; D may be TRBD1 (6 bases). Germline CDR1 SGHAT, CDR2 FQNNGV. V was clipped by 4 bases and J by 2 bases, with 17 bases between them. CDR3 size: 16 residues. CDR3 nucleotides: TGTGCCAGCAGCTCAGCAGACGGACAGACTAACACTGAAGCTTTCTTT. Protein: CASSSADGQTNTEAFF.

The chain uses TRBV28 and TRBJ2-1; 9 bases line up with TRBD2. Germline CDR1 and CDR2: MDHEN and SYDVKM. The junction had 5 bases not matched to a gene; V was cut back by 1 base and J by 4 bases. This CDR3 has 16 amino acids. CDR3: CASSLSGLARYNEQFF. DNA of the CDR3: TGTGCCAGCAGTTTATCGGGACTAGCTAGGTACAATGAGCAGTTCTTC.

CDR3 coding DNA: TGCGCCAGCAGCTTGGGCAACCACGCAACTAATGAAAAACTGTTTTTT. Amino acids: CASSLGNHATNEKLFF. The chain employs TRBV5-1 and TRBJ1-4; D unclear. The CDR3 loop spans 16 amino acids. V lost 0 bases to trimming and J lost 0 bases, with 9 bases between them. From germline, CDR1 is SGHRS and CDR2 YFSETQ.

This clone was counted a few times. V gene TRBV10-2 combines with J gene TRBJ2-2; D is uncertain. CDR1 and CDR2 (germline): WSHSY, SAAADI. The CDR3 is 13 amino acids. V was cut by 6 bases and J by 1 base, with 6 bases left in between. For the CDR3, the DNA is TGCGCCAGCAGGGGAAGGAACACCGGGGAGCTGTTTTTT. This encodes CASRGRNTGELFF.

The chain has TRBV6-5 and TRBJ1-4; possibly TRBD1 for D (6 bases). V was trimmed by 0 bases and J by 7 bases, leaving 12 bases between them. Germline loops: CDR1 MNHEY, CDR2 SVGAGI. The CDR3 runs 15 residues. The DNA of the CDR3 is TGTGCCAGCAGTTACTCTAGGGGGGGAACTGAAAAACTGTTTTTT. It is translated as CASSYSRGGTEKLFF.

This clone was picked up a small number of times. The chain recombines TRBV5-8 with TRBJ2-2; D gene uncertain. This CDR3 is built from 15 residues. From germline, CDR1 is SGHTS and CDR2 YDEGEE. Trimming pared 2 bases from V and 2 bases from J, leaving 10 bases between. The CDR3 DNA is TGTGCCAGCAGCTTAACTCCTTTAAACACCGGGGAGCTGTTTTTT. It encodes CASSLTPLNTGELFF.

V usage is TRBV28 and J usage is TRBJ2-1; D is ambiguous. This CDR3 has 14 amino acids. Trimming took 4 bases from V and 5 from J, leaving 12 bases between them. The germline V gene has CDR1 MDHEN and CDR2 SYDVKM. CDR3 nucleotide sequence: TGTGCCAGCAGTTCACAGACTCGAAACAATGAGCAGTTCTTC. Protein: CASSSQTRNNEQFF.

This clone was recorded once. The V gene is TRBV5-1, the J gene TRBJ2-1; 8 nucleotides align to TRBD2. Germline V gene data show CDR1 as SGHRS and CDR2 as YFSETQ. V trimming: 0 bases; J trimming: 5 bases; junction bases outside the gene matches: 7. The CDR3 sequence is 16 residues long. The CDR3 DNA reads as TGCGCCAGCAGCTTGGCCTGGGGACTAGATAACAATGAGCAGTTCTTC. Protein: CASSLAWGLDNNEQFF.

The genes are TRBV10-3 and TRBJ1-4, with no clear D. Trimming shortened V by 6 bases and J by 3 bases, and 8 bases separated the two germline ends. The CDR3 sequence is 13 residues long. Germline CDR1 reads ENHRY; CDR2 reads SYGVKD. CDR3 sequence: CAIRGSANEKLFF. CDR3 DNA: TGTGCCATCAGGGGGTCCGCTAATGAAAAACTGTTTTTT.

The CDR3 region is CASSFPGQGADSPLHF. The CDR3 region has the DNA TGTGCCAGCAGCTTTCCGGGACAGGGGGCAGATTCACCCCTCCACTTT. This chain uses TRBV7-2 with TRBJ1-6; the match to TRBD1 covers 12 bases. Germline loops: CDR1 SGHTA, CDR2 FQGNSA. With 3 bases clipped from V and 8 bases from J, the junction kept 5 bases outside the gene matches. The CDR3 contains 16 residues.

This clone occurred a few times. The chain links TRBV18 to TRBJ2-2, with D unresolved. The CDR3 is 16 amino acids. Germline CDR1 is KGHSH and CDR2 is LQKENI. Deletions cut 2 bases from V and 2 bases from J, with 12 bases between. In nucleotides, the CDR3 is TGTGCCAGCTCACCAGCCCTGTCGTTTAACACCGGGGAGCTGTTTTTT. It translates to CASSPALSFNTGELFF.

The chain carries TRBV19 and TRBJ2-2; 7 bases fit TRBD2. This CDR3 has 15 amino acids. Germline trimming cut 4 bases from V and 3 bases from J; bases unmatched to any gene: 5. In germline, CDR1 is LNHDA, CDR2 SQIVND (reference sequence). CDR3 nucleotide sequence: TGTGCCAGTAGTACCGTGGCGGGAGACACCGGGGAGCTGTTTTTT. This translates into CASSTVAGDTGELFF.

This chain links TRBV5-6 with TRBJ2-3, with D unresolved. In germline, CDR1 is SGHDT, CDR2 YYEEEE. V was clipped by 5 bases and J by 2 bases, with 6 bases between them. The CDR3 is made up of 12 amino acids. CDR3 nucleotide sequence: TGTGCCAGCAGACGAGACACAGATACGCAGTATTTT. Translation: CASRRDTDTQYF. Combining the CDR3 with reference TRBV5-6 and TRBJ2-3 gives the whole variable domain DAGVTQSPTHLIKTRGQQVTLRCSPKSGHDTVSWYQQALGQGPQFIFQYYEEEERQRGNFPDRFSGHQFPNYSSELNVNALLLGDSALYLCASRRDTDTQYFGPGTRLTVL.